These 24 T cell receptor beta chains were sequenced from one sample in a study of blood T cell repertoires in COVID-19. TCRdb keeps only in-frame clones here, not all; method: immunoSEQ multiplex PCR. The table includes around 230,000 clones, 85% detected once. Sequenced input: peripheral blood. These receptors were taken from a man aged 45-60 years with COVID-19, enrolled during active disease.

The chain carries TRBV5-4 and TRBJ2-2; a weak D match, TRBD2 (6 bases). The germline V gene has CDR1 SGHNT and CDR2 YYREEE (reference sequence). The CDR3 covers 15 residues. V shed 4 bases and J shed 2 bases, with 12 bases lying between them. The CDR3 nucleotides are TGTGCCAGCAGCCCTGGGGGGAGCAACACCGGGGAGCTGTTTTTT. Protein product: CASSPGGSNTGELFF.

This clone was recorded once. The genes are TRBV7-8 and TRBJ2-7; tentatively, D is TRBD2 (6 bases). Germline assignment: CDR1 SGHVS and CDR2 FQNEAQ. CDR3 size: 14 residues. The V gene lost 4 bases and the J gene lost 7 bases, with 17 bases spanning the gap. The CDR3 sequence is CASSSVEGLGEQYF. DNA of the CDR3: TGTGCCAGCAGCTCAGTAGAGGGACTTGGGGAGCAGTACTTC.

CDR3 in DNA: TGTGCCGCTAAAGGAGGGAGTACTCGGGCCGGGGAGCTGTTTTTT. This translates into CAAKGGSTRAGELFF. The rearrangement joins TRBV24-1 to TRBJ2-2, with D possibly TRBD2 on 6 matching bases. V was pared by 12 bases and J by 6 bases, with 22 bases between. Germline values: CDR1 KGHDR, CDR2 SFDVKD. The CDR3 is 15 amino acids.

The V gene is TRBV11-2, the J gene TRBJ1-2; 8 bases line up with TRBD1. Germline CDR1 and CDR2: SGHAT and FQNNGV. The CDR3 length is 13 residues. V lost 5 bases and J lost 7; bases outside the gene matches: 6. The CDR3: CASSVQGALGYTF. CDR3 nucleotide sequence: TGTGCCAGCAGCGTCCAGGGGGCGCTTGGCTACACCTTC.

The chain has TRBV13 and TRBJ2-7, with 7 bases that match TRBD1. Looked up from germline, CDR1 is PRHDT and CDR2 is FYEKMQ (reference sequence). J lost 3 bases, V lost 5 bases, and 4 bases had no gene match. The CDR3 contains 13 residues. The CDR3, as DNA: TGTGCCAGCAGCCCCCGGGACAGCTACGAGCAGTACTTC. The encoded protein is CASSPRDSYEQYF.

The rearrangement joins TRBV18 to TRBJ2-1; D unclear. The CDR3 is 11 residues long. Germline V CDR1 and CDR2: KGHSH, LQKENI. V dropped 5 bases and J dropped 7 bases, with 6 bases sitting between them. The CDR3 spells CASSLENEQFF. The CDR3 nucleotides read TGTGCCAGCTCATTAGAGAATGAGCAGTTCTTC.

In this sample, this clone turned up once. This chain joins TRBV10-2 and TRBJ1-1; possibly TRBD1 for D (5 bases). Per the germline V gene, CDR1 is WSHSY and CDR2 is SAAADI. V was pared by 8 bases and J by 5 bases, with 9 bases between. This CDR3 is built from 11 residues. In DNA, the CDR3 is TGCGCCAGCCGATCAGGGACTGAAGCTTTCTTT. This gives the protein CASRSGTEAFF.

This chain links TRBV7-2 with TRBJ2-3, with 7 bases that match TRBD2. Germline-derived CDR1 and CDR2 are SGHTA and FQGNSA. V shed 0 bases and J 1 base; nucleotides not matched to a gene: 7. This CDR3 comprises 17 residues. As DNA, the CDR3 is TGTGCCAGCAGCTTAGCGCTGGGGGGGAGTCGCACAGATACGCAGTATTTT. This translates into CASSLALGGSRTDTQYF.

The genes are TRBV30 and TRBJ1-6; a possible D gene is TRBD1 (5 bases). Germline V gene lookup returns CDR1 GTSNPN and CDR2 SVGIG (reference sequence). V was trimmed by 1 base and J by 4 bases, leaving 14 bases between them. The CDR3 has 16 amino acids. CDR3 bases: TGTGCCTGGAGTGGTAGGGGAGGGAGTTATAATTCACCCCTCCACTTT. Amino acids: CAWSGRGGSYNSPLHF.

The rearrangement uses TRBV6-1 and TRBJ1-5; D unclear. The CDR3 length is 16 residues. Germline lookup yields CDR1 MNHNS and CDR2 SASEGT. V dropped 4 bases and J dropped 6 bases, with 19 bases sitting between them. CDR3 DNA: TGTGCCAGCAGTGGTAGTGCCGGGGTTAGGATTCAGCCCCAGCATTTT. This gives the protein CASSGSAGVRIQPQHF.

V usage is TRBV30 and J usage is TRBJ1-1; the D gene is possibly TRBD1 (5 bases). CDR1 GTSNPN and CDR2 SVGIG come from the germline V gene (reference sequence). The V and J ends lost 0 bases and 0 bases respectively, with 17 bases between them. The CDR3 length is 17 residues. CDR3 loop: CAWSVRGYLRLNTEAFF. The CDR3 coding sequence is TGTGCCTGGAGTGTACGGGGGTACCTTCGCCTGAACACTGAAGCTTTCTTT.

This clone was detected once. The chain uses TRBV6-5 and TRBJ1-2; 7 bases align to TRBD1. V shed 2 bases, J shed 7 bases, and the junction held 13 bases outside the gene matches. Per germline, CDR1 MNHEY and CDR2 SVGAGI. The CDR3 contains 16 residues. CDR3 DNA sequence: TGTGCCAGCAGTTACAAAGGGACAGTGGGTCGTTCTGGCTACACCTTC. This codes for CASSYKGTVGRSGYTF.

The chain joins TRBV27 to TRBJ2-7; D gene uncertain. The CDR3 length is 16 residues. The V and J ends lost 5 bases and 3 bases respectively, with 20 bases between them. The germline CDR1 and CDR2 sequences are MNHEY and SMNVEV (reference sequence). This CDR3 reads CASSPYPSSRHYEQYF. The CDR3 DNA reads TGTGCCAGCAGTCCTTATCCGAGTTCCCGCCACTACGAGCAGTACTTC.

The CDR3 region has the DNA TGCGCCAGCAGCCAAGATGGGATAGGGGGCGATACTGAAGCTTTCTTT. Translated, it gives CASSQDGIGGDTEAFF. The chain links TRBV4-1 to TRBJ1-1, with 7 bases fitting TRBD1. Germline lookup yields CDR1 MGHRA and CDR2 YSYEKL. This CDR3 spans 16 amino acids. The V gene end was trimmed by 0 bases and the J gene end by 5 bases; junction bases not matched to a gene: 9.

This clone was observed a single time. This chain connects TRBV24-1 to TRBJ2-5; D is possibly TRBD2 (6 bases). The CDR3 runs to 14 residues. Per the germline V gene, CDR1 is KGHDR and CDR2 is SFDVKD. The V gene lost 5 bases and the J gene lost 5 bases, with 14 bases spanning the gap. The CDR3 spells CATSGGGVGETQYF. The CDR3 DNA sequence: TGTGCCACCAGTGGAGGCGGGGTTGGGGAGACCCAGTACTTC.

This chain uses TRBV6-2 or TRBV6-3 with TRBJ2-2; D might be TRBD2 (7 bases). The CDR3 loop spans 19 amino acids. Germline CDR1 is MNHEY and CDR2 is SVGEGT. Trimming took off 4 bases at V and 3 bases at J, with 24 bases between the two ends. CDR3 protein: CASSSTTTRGGVYTGELFF. CDR3 DNA: TGTGCCAGCAGTTCAACCACGACTAGGGGGGGCGTGTACACCGGGGAGCTGTTTTTT.

V usage is TRBV10-1 and J usage is TRBJ1-1; perhaps TRBD1 as D (6 bases). The ends were cut back, 4 bases at V and 6 bases at J, with 15 bases in the middle. CDR1 and CDR2 (germline): WNHNN, SYGVQD (reference sequence). The CDR3 loop spans 14 amino acids. CDR3 amino acids: CASSGDIHSSEAFF. The CDR3 DNA sequence: TGCGCCAGCAGTGGGGACATTCACTCTTCTGAAGCTTTCTTT.

This chain connects TRBV5-1 to TRBJ2-7, with TRBD2 matching 11 bases. The CDR3 covers 18 residues. Germline assignment: CDR1 SGHRS and CDR2 YFSETQ. V lost 4 bases, J lost 1 base, and 13 bases stayed unmatched. The CDR3 loop is CASSPFLSGGAFSYEQYF. The CDR3 coding sequence is TGCGCCAGCAGCCCCTTCCTTAGCGGGGGGGCCTTTTCCTACGAGCAGTACTTC.

As to this clone: Germline is not matched at one junction end, which may reflect a read error. The J gene is TRBJ1-5, the V gene TRBV15; 7 nucleotides line up with TRBD1. The V gene's germline CDR1 is LNHNV and CDR2 YYDKDF (reference sequence). There are 17 residues in the CDR3. The CDR3 nucleotides read TGTGCCACCAGCCGAGATTATGGACAGGCTGTCAATCAGCCCCAGCATTTT. Protein sequence: CATSRDYGQAVNQPQHF.

The chain uses TRBV10-1 and TRBJ2-7; 7 bases are shared with TRBD2. Germline-derived CDR1 and CDR2 are WNHNN and SYGVQD (reference sequence). J lost 2 bases, V lost 5 bases, and 0 bases had no gene match. CDR3 length equals 12 residues. In DNA form, the CDR3 reads TGCGCCAGCAGTCGGGAGGCCTACGAGCAGTACTTC. It specifies CASSREAYEQYF.

This chain joins TRBV7-9 and TRBJ2-5; D may be TRBD2 (6 bases). The germline CDR1 and CDR2 sequences are SEHNR and FQNEAQ (reference sequence). The CDR3 has 13 residues. The V end lost 5 bases, the J end lost 4 bases, and 11 bases lay between the germline ends. The CDR3: CASSMGLGETQYF. CDR3 nucleotide sequence: TGTGCCAGCAGCATGGGACTTGGAGAGACCCAGTACTTC.

V is TRBV18 and J is TRBJ1-5; D unclear. V was pared by 3 bases and J by 0 bases, with 6 bases between. Germline V gene data show CDR1 as KGHSH and CDR2 as LQKENI. The CDR3 loop spans 14 amino acids. The CDR3, as DNA: TGTGCCAGCTCACCTCCGTATAGCAATCAGCCCCAGCATTTT. Its protein is CASSPPYSNQPQHF.

The chain has TRBV27 and TRBJ2-7; D possibly corresponds to TRBD1 (5 bases). The CDR3 length is 16 residues. The V gene's germline CDR1 is MNHEY and CDR2 SMNVEV (reference sequence). Trimming pared 2 bases from V and 0 bases from J, leaving 14 bases between. This CDR3 reads CASSLGASPSSYEQYF. The CDR3 DNA follows: TGTGCCAGCAGTTTAGGGGCCTCGCCCAGCTCCTACGAGCAGTACTTC.

The gene calls are TRBV5-1 and TRBJ2-2, with TRBD1 matching over 10 bases. Germline V lookup: CDR1 SGHRS, CDR2 YFSETQ. The CDR3 loop spans 16 amino acids. The trim removed 2 bases at V and 4 bases at J, leaving 5 bases unmatched. CDR3 residues: CASSLRQGAGTGELFF. DNA of the CDR3: TGCGCCAGCAGCTTAAGACAGGGGGCAGGCACCGGGGAGCTGTTTTTT.